This TCR beta chain was captured in a study of T cells after posttransplantation cyclophosphamide. Busulfan-fludarabine conditioning, marrow transplant, and cyclophosphamide on days +3 and +4 were administered. Whole-study findings and limits: Recipient CMV seropositivity and CMV reactivation strongly tracked TRB clonality. Skin or GI-infiltrating T cells shared few TRB sequences with blood. Later blood repertoires were often dominated by clones from the donor CD8+ memory compartment.

Profiled with immunoSEQ multiplex PCR; TCRdb holds only in-frame clones, not every one. The counts give about 5,400 clones, none of them seen only once; roughly a sixth is held by the top ten. This clone was seen only a few times. Its target is unknown. This receptor was taken from a female patient aged 30 to 45 who received an allogeneic stem cell transplant from an unrelated donor, was CMV-positive, and had acute and chronic GVHD. Some T cells may possibly be graft donor cells. This specimen was PBMCs, taken after allogeneic stem cell transplant with posttransplant cyclophosphamide.

The CDR3 spells CASSPWEGRQPQHF. DNA of the CDR3: TGTGCCAGCAGCCCCTGGGAGGGGCGGCAGCCCCAGCATTTT. The V and J genes are TRBV7-2 and TRBJ1-5, with D possibly TRBD1 on 5 matching bases. The CDR3 extends over 14 amino acids. V was clipped by 5 bases and J by 7 bases, with 15 bases between them. Germline CDR1 SGHTA, CDR2 FQGNSA.